This T cell receptor beta chain emerged from a study of neoadjuvant anti-PD-1 for oral cavity cancer. Study-wide context: Around day 43, patients without progression received a fourth nivolumab dose before surgery.

The patients had HPV-negative, locally advanced oral cavity squamous cell carcinoma. PBMC libraries mostly used about 500 ng of input genomic DNA, with six replicates per sample. Libraries were prepared by immunoSEQ multiplex PCR; TCRdb keeps only in-frame clonotypes and omits some of them. The sample has about 7,000 clones, less than 80% seen once. The CDR3 runs 11 residues. CDR1 WSHSY and CDR2 SAAADI come from the germline V gene. The V and J ends lost 7 bases and 6 bases respectively, with 7 bases between them. Regarding this clone: Its antigen is unknown.

Broader study findings: Pretreatment Treg/Th17 ratio correlated inversely with post-treatment tumor clonality.

The rearrangement uses TRBV10-2 and TRBJ2-1; D not certain. Sequencing was performed on PBMCs, taken before nivolumab (anti-PD-1) treatment. The TCR comes from a person aged 40-85 years with oral cavity squamous cell carcinoma. The CDR3 loop reads CASTDGNEQFF. The CDR3 bases are TGCGCCAGCACTGACGGCAATGAGCAGTTCTTC.